These 22 T cell receptor beta chains were all obtained from the same sample, sequenced in a study of T-cell memory formation after mild COVID-19 listed by TCRdb under 2021. Libraries were constructed by 5' RACE. These reads were obtained on an Illumina NovaSeq 6000. TCRdb passed the public sequencing reads through fastp at Q25 and MiXCR, retaining productive beta sequences. Entries are consolidated by CDR3 protein sequence, retaining the most common genes and DNA. The sample table shows about 470,000 distinct CDR3 sequences, and around a sixth are seen once. The ten largest clones capture over 9% of the sample. Sequenced: PBMCs or a T cell subset sorted from them (not recorded which). Receptors originate from an adult woman who had mild COVID-19 (a few samples of this study predate the infection). The sample titles of this study are shuffled in the database, so cell type and time point are left out; the donor was told from shared clones.

This clonotype was observed a few times. The chain combines TRBV4-1 with TRBJ2-7; D remains ambiguous. The CDR3 has 14 amino acids. V was clipped by 1 base and J by 4 bases, with 11 bases between them. Germline CDR1 reads MGHRA; CDR2 reads YSYEKL. CDR3 bases: TGCGCCAGCAGCCAAGTCCCCCAAGGGTACGAGCAGTACTTC. Protein sequence: CASSQVPQGYEQYF.

Turning to this clonotype: Given the absence of the conserved phenylalanine or tryptophan at the CDR3 end, a read error is likely. The CDR3 here is CASSFGTDYNEQFL. Written as DNA, the CDR3 is TGTGCCAGCAGCTTTGGGACAGATTACAATGAGCAGTTCTTA. V usage is TRBV7-2 and J usage is TRBJ2-1; TRBD1 aligns across 7 bases. Germline CDR1 reads SGHTA; CDR2 reads FQGNSA. The CDR3 has 14 amino acids. V lost 3 bases and J lost 4; bases outside the gene matches: 3.

This clonotype was observed a handful of times. CDR3 DNA: TGTGCCAGCAGCTTCGACCTCACAGGGGGCTTTGAAGCTTTCTTT. It encodes CASSFDLTGGFEAFF. The chain employs TRBV7-9 and TRBJ1-1; TRBD1 aligns across 9 bases. CDR1 and CDR2 from the germline V gene are SEHNR and FQNEAQ (reference sequence). This CDR3 comprises 15 residues. With 3 bases clipped from V and 7 bases from J, the junction kept 9 bases outside the gene matches.

A few counts support this clonotype. The V call is TRBV7-9, the J call TRBJ2-7, with 9 bases fitting TRBD1. With 3 bases clipped from V and 5 bases from J, the junction kept 8 bases outside the gene matches. Germline values: CDR1 SEHNR, CDR2 FQNEAQ (reference sequence). CDR3 length equals 15 residues. The CDR3 sequence is CASSFPWDRDNEQYF. Written as DNA, the CDR3 is TGTGCCAGCAGCTTTCCCTGGGACAGGGATAACGAGCAGTACTTC.

J is TRBJ2-3 and V is TRBV24-1; D is undetermined. CDR1 KGHDR and CDR2 SFDVKD come from the germline V gene. V lost 3 bases to trimming and J lost 0 bases, with 12 bases between them. The CDR3 loop spans 16 amino acids. The CDR3 nucleotides are TGTGCCACCAGTGATGGTTCGCGGACCAGCACAGATACGCAGTATTTT. Encoded protein: CATSDGSRTSTDTQYF.

The chain combines TRBV2 with TRBJ1-2; 7 nucleotides agree with TRBD1. This CDR3 has 14 amino acids. Unmatched junction bases numbered 9, after V lost 7 bases and J lost 4 bases. CDR1 is SNHLY, CDR2 FYNNEI, per germline. The CDR3 loop reads CASTGTAKPYGYTF. The CDR3 coding sequence is TGTGCCAGCACCGGGACAGCTAAACCCTATGGCTACACCTTC.

The rearrangement joins TRBV20-1 to TRBJ1-5; D call uncertain. The germline CDR1 and CDR2 sequences are DFQATT and SNEGSKA (reference sequence). This CDR3 contains 16 residues. V gave up 0 bases and J gave up 3 bases, with 15 bases separating them. CDR3 in DNA: TGCAGTGCTAGAGATCGGCGGTCAACGATCAATCAGCCCCAGCATTTT. Amino acid sequence: CSARDRRSTINQPQHF.

This clonotype was seen at least ten times. The J gene is TRBJ1-1, the V gene TRBV5-1; tentative D call: TRBD1 (5 bases). Trimming shortened V by 0 bases and J by 4 bases, and 16 bases separated the two germline ends. Germline CDR1 is SGHRS and CDR2 is YFSETQ. The CDR3 is 16 amino acids. Written as DNA, the CDR3 is TGCGCCAGCAGCTTGGCTACGCAACAGGTATCCACTGAAGCTTTCTTT. As protein: CASSLATQQVSTEAFF.

This clonotype was recorded a few times. This chain links TRBV20-1 with TRBJ2-3; 9 positions agree with TRBD2. The CDR3 has 15 amino acids. CDR1 and CDR2 (germline): DFQATT, SNEGSKA (reference sequence). V shed 4 bases, J shed 2 bases, and the junction held 7 bases outside the gene matches. The CDR3 DNA follows: TGCAGTGCTATTTCTGCGGGGGGGTCCACAGATACGCAGTATTTT. Its translation is CSAISAGGSTDTQYF.

The rearrangement uses TRBV6-6 and TRBJ2-7; D is ambiguous. CDR1 is MNHNY, CDR2 SVGAGI, per germline (reference sequence). The CDR3 is 11 amino acids. With 10 bases removed from V and 6 bases from J, the gap between germline ends came to 13 bases. This CDR3 reads CATYWFPEQYF. The CDR3 DNA is TGTGCCACCTATTGGTTTCCCGAGCAGTACTTC.

The rearrangement links TRBV5-5 to TRBJ1-5, with a possible D match to TRBD1 (6 bases). V lost 0 bases and J lost 3, with 10 bases in between. The CDR3 loop spans 15 amino acids. Germline CDR1 reads SGHKS; CDR2 reads YYEKEE (reference sequence). CDR3 nucleotide sequence: TGTGCCAGCAGCTTGGGGCAGGGGCACAATCAGCCCCAGCATTTT. Its protein product is CASSLGQGHNQPQHF.

V gene TRBV29-1 combines with J gene TRBJ2-7, with 10 nucleotides matching TRBD2. This CDR3 comprises 15 residues. Trimming removed 2 bases from V and 5 bases from J; junction bases left unmatched: 9. Germline V gene sequence: CDR1 SQVTM, CDR2 ANQGSEA. The CDR3 protein is CSVERLAGAWDEQYF. The CDR3, as DNA: TGCAGCGTTGAAAGGCTAGCGGGGGCCTGGGACGAGCAGTACTTC.

This clonotype was detected only a few times. The chain uses TRBV27 and TRBJ2-3; D ambiguous. CDR3 length: 14 amino acids. Looked up from germline, CDR1 is MNHEY and CDR2 is SMNVEV (reference sequence). The ends were cut back, 0 bases at V and 6 bases at J, with 10 bases in the middle. CDR3 sequence (DNA): TGTGCCAGCAGTTTATCCCGGCCAGAGGATACGCAGTATTTT. Its translation is CASSLSRPEDTQYF.

V usage is TRBV6-5 and J usage is TRBJ1-1; 11 bases align to TRBD1. After removal of 7 bases from V and 5 bases from J, the junction contained 12 bases not matched to a gene. CDR1 and CDR2 (germline): MNHEY, SVGAGI. This CDR3 comprises 16 residues. CDR3 amino acids: CASTPGRTGGETEAFF. The CDR3 coding sequence is TGTGCCAGCACCCCTGGGCGGACAGGGGGCGAGACTGAAGCTTTCTTT.

This clonotype was seen a few times. CDR3 loop: CASSLGVGLAFLEQFF. CDR3 coding DNA: TGTGCCAGCAGCTTGGGGGTTGGGTTAGCCTTCCTTGAGCAGTTCTTC. V gene TRBV5-6 combines with J gene TRBJ2-1, with D uncertain. Germline V gene data show CDR1 as SGHDT and CDR2 as YYEEEE. This CDR3 region has 16 residues. V lost 0 bases and J lost 9, with 19 bases in between. The variable domain in full, with the rest retrieved from reference TRBV5-6 and TRBJ2-1, is DAGVTQSPTHLIKTRGQQVTLRCSPKSGHDTVSWYQQALGQGPQFIFQYYEEEERQRGNFPDRFSGHQFPNYSSELNVNALLLGDSALYLCASSLGVGLAFLEQFFGPGTRLTVL.

This clonotype showed up just a few times. This rearrangement joins TRBV18 to TRBJ1-5, with D possibly matching TRBD1 (6 bases). V gave up 4 bases and J gave up 4 bases, with 8 bases separating them. The CDR3 runs 13 residues. Germline CDR1 is KGHSH and CDR2 is LQKENI. CDR3 sequence reads: CASSQGVNQPQHF. The DNA of the CDR3 is TGTGCCAGCTCACAGGGGGTTAATCAGCCCCAGCATTTT.

This clonotype was seen repeatedly, ten times or more. The genes are TRBV5-5 and TRBJ1-6; no definite D call. CDR1 and CDR2 (germline): SGHKS, YYEKEE (reference sequence). V gave up 1 base and J gave up 15 bases, with 17 bases separating them. The CDR3 is 14 amino acids. The CDR3 protein is CASSLSWREQHLHF. In nucleotides, the CDR3 is TGTGCCAGCAGCTTGTCTTGGCGCGAGCAGCACCTCCACTTT. The full variable domain, with the rest looked up from reference TRBV5-5 and TRBJ1-6, is DAGVTQSPTHLIKTRGQQVTLRCSPISGHKSVSWYQQVLGQGPQFIFQYYEKEERGRGNFPDRFSARQFPNYSSELNVNALLLGDSALYLCASSLSWREQHLHFGNGTRLTVT.

This clonotype was recorded a few times. The rearrangement links TRBV7-2 to TRBJ2-1; 10 bases agree with TRBD1. Germline trimming cut 6 bases from V and 7 bases from J; bases unmatched to any gene: 9. The CDR3 totals 15 residues. Germline CDR1 is SGHTA and CDR2 is FQGNSA. DNA for the CDR3: TGTGCCAGCAGACGAGGAGGGACAGGGGTAAATGAGCAGTTCTTC. This gives the protein CASRRGGTGVNEQFF.

In this sample, this clonotype turned up many times. The chain is built from TRBV7-2 and TRBJ2-4; D tentatively fits TRBD1 or TRBD2 (7 bases each). CDR3 length: 15 amino acids. CDR1 and CDR2 (germline): SGHTA, FQGNSA. V lost 5 bases and J 10 bases, leaving 21 bases between the germline ends. CDR3 loop: CASSRDYLKGAIQYF. The CDR3, as DNA: TGTGCCAGCAGCCGGGACTACCTAAAGGGGGCTATTCAGTACTTC. Using reference TRBV7-2 and TRBJ2-4 for the parts outside the CDR3, the full variable domain is GAGVSQSPSNKVTEKGKDVELRCDPISGHTALYWYRQSLGQGLEFLIYFQGNSAPDKSGLPSDRFSAERTGGSVSTLTIQRTQQEDSAVYLCASSRDYLKGAIQYFGAGTRLSVL.

The genes are TRBV6-1 and TRBJ2-7, with TRBD2 matching over 11 bases. Trimming at V came to 5 bases and at J to 2 bases, leaving 8 bases not matched to a gene. This CDR3 region has 16 residues. CDR1 MNHNS and CDR2 SASEGT come from the germline V gene. The CDR3 spells CASSNRLAGTPYEQYF. CDR3 DNA: TGTGCCAGCAGTAATCGACTAGCGGGGACCCCCTACGAGCAGTACTTC.

The chain employs TRBV29-1 and TRBJ1-1; no firm D call. The V and J ends lost 0 bases and 3 bases respectively, with 14 bases between them. Germline CDR1 SQVTM, CDR2 ANQGSEA. This CDR3 has 15 residues. CDR3 protein: CSVEERVLADTEAFF. The DNA for the CDR3 is TGCAGCGTTGAAGAAAGAGTGTTGGCGGACACTGAAGCTTTCTTT. Using reference TRBV29-1 and TRBJ1-1 for the parts outside the CDR3, the full variable domain is SAVISQKPSRDICQRGTSLTIQCQVDSQVTMMFWYRQQPGQSLTLIATANQGSEATYESGFVIDKFPISRPNLTFSTLTVSNMSPEDSSIYLCSVEERVLADTEAFFGQGTRLTVV.

This chain uses TRBV5-1 with TRBJ2-1; tentatively, D is TRBD1 (6 bases). V gave up 7 bases and J gave up 0 bases, with 14 bases separating them. The CDR3 runs to 15 residues. Germline values: CDR1 SGHRS, CDR2 YFSETQ. The CDR3: CASATGSSSYNEQFF. The CDR3 DNA reads as TGCGCCAGCGCGACAGGTTCTAGCTCCTACAATGAGCAGTTCTTC.